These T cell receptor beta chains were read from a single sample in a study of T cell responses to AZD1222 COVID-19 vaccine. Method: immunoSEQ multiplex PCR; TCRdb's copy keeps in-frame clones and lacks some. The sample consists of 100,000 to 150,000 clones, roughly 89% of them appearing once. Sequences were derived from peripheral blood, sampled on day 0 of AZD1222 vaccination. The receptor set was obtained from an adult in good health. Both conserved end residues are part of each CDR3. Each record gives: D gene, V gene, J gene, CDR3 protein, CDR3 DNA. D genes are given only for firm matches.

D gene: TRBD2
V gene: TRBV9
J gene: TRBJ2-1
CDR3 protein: CASSLFGTSGNEQFF
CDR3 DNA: TGTGCCAGCAGCCTTTTCGGGACTAGCGGCAATGAGCAGTTCTTC

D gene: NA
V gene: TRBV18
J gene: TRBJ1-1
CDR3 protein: CASSPGRGRTEAFF
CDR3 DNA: TGTGCCAGCTCACCAGGAAGGGGCCGGACTGAAGCTTTCTTT

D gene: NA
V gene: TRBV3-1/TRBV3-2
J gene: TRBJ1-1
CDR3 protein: CASSQSAYTEAFF
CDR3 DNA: TGTGCCAGCAGCCAATCCGCCTACACTGAAGCTTTCTTT

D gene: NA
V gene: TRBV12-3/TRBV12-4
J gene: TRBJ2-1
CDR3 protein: CASSPRSEQFF
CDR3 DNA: TGTGCCAGCAGTCCACGTTCTGAGCAGTTCTTC

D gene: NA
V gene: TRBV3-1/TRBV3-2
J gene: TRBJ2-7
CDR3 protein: CASSQVGYEQYF
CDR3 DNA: TGTGCCAGCAGCCAAGTAGGGTACGAGCAGTACTTC

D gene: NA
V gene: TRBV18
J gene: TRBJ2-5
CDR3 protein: CASSPGITSQETQYF
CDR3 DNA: TGTGCCAGCTCACCAGGGATCACCAGTCAGGAGACCCAGTACTTC

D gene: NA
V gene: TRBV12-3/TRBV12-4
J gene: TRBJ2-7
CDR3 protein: CASSPRRFYEQYF
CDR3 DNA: TGTGCCAGCAGCCCTCGAAGATTCTACGAGCAGTACTTC

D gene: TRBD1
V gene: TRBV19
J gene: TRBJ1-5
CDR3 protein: CASRPGTGGSSNQPQHF
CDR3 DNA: TGTGCCAGTAGGCCCGGGACAGGGGGATCCAGCAATCAGCCCCAGCATTTT

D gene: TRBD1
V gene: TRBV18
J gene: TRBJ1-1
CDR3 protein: CASSPRQGQDTEAFF
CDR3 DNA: TGTGCCAGCTCACCGAGACAGGGGCAGGACACTGAAGCTTTCTTT

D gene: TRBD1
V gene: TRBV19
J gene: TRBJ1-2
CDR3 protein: CASSMDRVSYGYTF
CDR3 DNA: TGTGCCAGTAGTATGGACAGGGTGAGCTATGGCTACACCTTC